This T cell receptor (beta chain) was profiled in a study of blood T cell repertoires in COVID-19. Study information: Samples representing acute and convalescent COVID-19 were sourced from the United States, Italy and Spain. T cells, B-cell-depleted T cells, or PBMCs provided the cDNA or gDNA that served as material.

Methods used by the authors: Estimated nucleated cell counts came from reference gene primer amplification. Assay used: immunoSEQ multiplex PCR; TCRdb lists only in-frame clones, some missing. For V, J and clone size, that table is used; D and trimming come from the DNA. The sample lists under 200,000 clones, almost 85% occurring once. Looked up from germline, CDR1 is KGHSH and CDR2 is LQKENI. Trimming removed 2 bases from V and 2 bases from J; junction bases left unmatched: 3. This CDR3 is built from 16 residues. Sequencing was carried out using peripheral blood. The clonotype originates from a man aged 18 to 29 with active or convalescent COVID-19. This chain links TRBV18 with TRBJ2-6, with 7 bases lining up with TRBD1. The CDR3 loop is CASSPRQGTGANVLTF. The CDR3, as DNA: TGTGCCAGCTCACCAAGACAGGGAACTGGGGCCAACGTCCTGACTTTC.